A single sample is the source of the 12 T cell receptor beta chains below, sequenced in a study of long-term antiretroviral therapy in people with HIV. A v3.0 immunoSEQ assay was performed at survey level. Method: immunoSEQ multiplex PCR; TCRdb's copy keeps in-frame clones and lacks some. The sample has tens of thousands of clones, over 70% seen once; the top ten hold about 5.7%. Source: unsorted PBMCs, taken 0.6 years after starting antiretroviral therapy. Receptor source: a man younger than 35 with HIV.

V gene TRBV7-9 combines with J gene TRBJ2-7; D is tentatively TRBD1 or TRBD2 (5 bases each). This CDR3 region has 14 residues. Trimming shortened V by 2 bases and J by 4 bases, and 12 bases separated the two germline ends. CDR1 is SEHNR, CDR2 FQNEAQ, per germline (reference sequence). The CDR3 protein is CASSLYGAFYEQYF. Here the CDR3 DNA reads TGTGCCAGCAGCTTATACGGGGCTTTTTACGAGCAGTACTTC. The whole variable domain, filled in from reference TRBV7-9 and TRBJ2-7, reads DTGVSQNPRHKITKRGQNVTFRCDPISEHNRLYWYRQTLGQGPEFLTYFQNEAQLEKSRLLSDRFSAERPKGSFSTLEIQRTEQGDSAMYLCASSLYGAFYEQYFGPGTRLTVT.

The CDR3 loop is CASSQELALTEQYF. As DNA, the CDR3 is TGCGCCAGCAGCCAAGAACTAGCGTTAACCGAGCAGTACTTC. The V call is TRBV4-1, the J call TRBJ2-7, with 7 nucleotides matching TRBD2. Unmatched junction bases numbered 5, after V lost 0 bases and J lost 6 bases. This CDR3 is built from 14 residues. Looked up from germline, CDR1 is MGHRA and CDR2 is YSYEKL.

The genes are TRBV15 and TRBJ1-2; D unclear. The V end was cut by 5 bases, the J end by 4 bases, with 14 bases between. The V gene's germline CDR1 is LNHNV and CDR2 YYDKDF (reference sequence). There are 14 residues in the CDR3. CDR3 DNA: TGTGCCACCAGCCAACTGGGGAACTCCTATGGCTACACCTTC. Encoded protein: CATSQLGNSYGYTF. The full variable domain, completed using reference TRBV15 and TRBJ1-2, is DAMVIQNPRYQVTQFGKPVTLSCSQTLNHNVMYWYQQKSSQAPKLLFHYYDKDFNNEADTPDNFQSRRPNTSFCFLDIRSPGLGDTAMYLCATSQLGNSYGYTFGSGTRLTVV.

The rearrangement joins TRBV11-2 to TRBJ2-7; D unresolved. Trimming took off 3 bases at V and 7 bases at J, with 13 bases between the two ends. Germline CDR1 SGHAT, CDR2 FQNNGV. CDR3 size: 13 residues. The CDR3 DNA reads TGTGCCAGCAGCTTCAGGCAGCTTAGAGAGCAGTACTTC. Translation gives CASSFRQLREQYF.

The gene calls are TRBV7-2 and TRBJ2-1; 11 nucleotides match TRBD2. CDR3 length: 18 residues. In germline, CDR1 is SGHTA, CDR2 FQGNSA. The junction had 9 bases not matched to a gene; V was cut back by 5 bases and J by 0 bases. The CDR3 DNA follows: TGTGCCAGCAGCCCAACCGGGACTAGCGGCGGCTCCTACAATGAGCAGTTCTTC. As protein: CASSPTGTSGGSYNEQFF. Based on the CDR3 plus reference TRBV7-2 and TRBJ2-1, the full variable domain is GAGVSQSPSNKVTEKGKDVELRCDPISGHTALYWYRQSLGQGLEFLIYFQGNSAPDKSGLPSDRFSAERTGGSVSTLTIQRTQQEDSAVYLCASSPTGTSGGSYNEQFFGPGTRLTVL.

The chain couples TRBV6-5 to TRBJ2-2, with TRBD1 matching 7 bases. The CDR3 extends over 15 amino acids. V lost 0 bases and J lost 5; bases outside the gene matches: 3. Germline V gene data show CDR1 as MNHEY and CDR2 as SVGAGI. CDR3 bases: TGTGCCAGCAGTTACTCCAAGACAGGGACCGGGGAGCTGTTTTTT. It yields the protein CASSYSKTGTGELFF.

The chain recombines TRBV7-8 with TRBJ2-1; the D call may be TRBD1 or TRBD2 (7 bases each). Germline-derived CDR1 and CDR2 are SGHVS and FQNEAQ. The CDR3 extends over 15 amino acids. The ends were cut back, 5 bases at V and 4 bases at J, with 15 bases in the middle. This CDR3 is CASSATGEGYNEQFF. In DNA form, the CDR3 reads TGTGCCAGCAGCGCCACAGGGGAGGGTTACAATGAGCAGTTCTTC. Drawing the rest from reference TRBV7-8 and TRBJ2-1, the complete variable domain is GAGVSQSPRYKVAKRGQDVALRCDPISGHVSLFWYQQALGQGPEFLTYFQNEAQLDKSGLPSDRFFAERPEGSVSTLKIQRTQQEDSAVYLCASSATGEGYNEQFFGPGTRLTVL.

The chain is built from TRBV7-2 and TRBJ2-2, with a weak D call TRBD1 (5 bases). Germline V CDR1 and CDR2: SGHTA, FQGNSA. The CDR3 covers 13 residues. Trimming shortened V by 2 bases and J by 13 bases, and 14 bases separated the two germline ends. CDR3 sequence reads: CASSLSLARGLFF. CDR3 DNA sequence: TGTGCCAGCAGCTTAAGTTTGGCAAGGGGGCTGTTTTTT. The variable domain in full, with the rest retrieved from reference TRBV7-2 and TRBJ2-2, is GAGVSQSPSNKVTEKGKDVELRCDPISGHTALYWYRQSLGQGLEFLIYFQGNSAPDKSGLPSDRFSAERTGGSVSTLTIQRTQQEDSAVYLCASSLSLARGLFFGEGSRLTVL.

V usage is TRBV2 and J usage is TRBJ2-7, with D perhaps matching TRBD1 or TRBD2 (5 bases each). CDR1 SNHLY and CDR2 FYNNEI come from the germline V gene. The CDR3 has 15 amino acids. Trimming removed 0 bases at V and 5 bases at J, with 14 bases between. CDR3 sequence reads: CASSEASGRVNEQYF. The DNA for the CDR3 is TGTGCCAGCAGTGAAGCGAGCGGCAGGGTCAACGAGCAGTACTTC.

The chain couples TRBV7-9 to TRBJ2-7; D call uncertain. The ends were cut back, 5 bases at V and 4 bases at J, with 9 bases in the middle. The CDR3 loop spans 12 amino acids. The germline V gene has CDR1 SEHNR and CDR2 FQNEAQ (reference sequence). CDR3 in amino acids: CASSINSYEQYF. The CDR3 DNA follows: TGTGCCAGCAGCATTAATAGTTACGAGCAGTACTTC.

V gene TRBV11-2 combines with J gene TRBJ2-7; 7 nucleotides align to TRBD1. The CDR3 is made up of 19 amino acids. V lost 5 bases and J lost 1; bases outside the gene matches: 20. Germline V lookup: CDR1 SGHAT, CDR2 FQNNGV. DNA of the CDR3: TGTGCCAGCAGCCGAACGGCTCCCTTAAGACAGGGACAATCCTACGAGCAGTACTTC. Translation: CASSRTAPLRQGQSYEQYF.

The chain couples TRBV11-3 to TRBJ2-5; 11 nucleotides match TRBD2. Per germline, CDR1 SGHNT and CDR2 YENEEA. The V and J ends lost 4 bases and 1 base, in that order; junction bases with no gene match: 2. The CDR3 runs 15 residues. The CDR3 loop reads CASSSGTSGQETQYF. The CDR3 nucleotides are TGTGCCAGCAGCTCCGGGACTAGCGGCCAAGAGACCCAGTACTTC.